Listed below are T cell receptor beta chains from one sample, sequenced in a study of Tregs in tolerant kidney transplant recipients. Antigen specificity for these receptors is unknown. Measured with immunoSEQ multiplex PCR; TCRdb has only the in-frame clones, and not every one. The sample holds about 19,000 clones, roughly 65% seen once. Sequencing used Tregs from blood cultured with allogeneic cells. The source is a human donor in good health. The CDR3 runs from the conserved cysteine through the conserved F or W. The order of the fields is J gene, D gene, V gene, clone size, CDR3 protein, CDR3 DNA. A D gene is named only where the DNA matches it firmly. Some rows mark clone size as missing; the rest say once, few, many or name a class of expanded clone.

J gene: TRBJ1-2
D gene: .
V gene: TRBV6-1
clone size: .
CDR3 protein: CASSEVIGARDYGYTF
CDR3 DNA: TGTGCCAGCAGTGAAGTAATCGGGGCTCGAGACTATGGCTACACCTTC

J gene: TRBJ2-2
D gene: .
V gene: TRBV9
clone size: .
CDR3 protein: CASSVGGFANTGELFF
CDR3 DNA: TGTGCCAGCAGCGTAGGGGGATTTGCGAACACCGGGGAGCTGTTTTTT

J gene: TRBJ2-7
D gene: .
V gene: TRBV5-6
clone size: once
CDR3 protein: CASSFDTFREQYF
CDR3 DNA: TGTGCCAGCAGCTTCGATACCTTTCGGGAGCAGTACTTC

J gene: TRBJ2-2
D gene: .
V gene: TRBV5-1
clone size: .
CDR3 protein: CASSEAGWGTGELFF
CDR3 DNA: TGCGCCAGCAGCGAGGCGGGGTGGGGCACCGGGGAGCTGTTTTTT

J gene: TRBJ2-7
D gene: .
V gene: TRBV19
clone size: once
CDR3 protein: CASSIPPGQANYEQYF
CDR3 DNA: TGTGCCAGTAGTATTCCGCCGGGGCAGGCGAACTACGAGCAGTACTTC

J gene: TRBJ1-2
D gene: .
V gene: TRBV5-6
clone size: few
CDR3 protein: CASSLQGVYYGYTF
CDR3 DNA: TGTGCCAGCAGCTTGCAGGGTGTTTACTATGGCTACACCTTC

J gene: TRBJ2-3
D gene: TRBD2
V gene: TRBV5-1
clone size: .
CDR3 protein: CASARGAGGGGSTDTQYF
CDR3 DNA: TGCGCCAGTGCCCGTGGAGCGGGAGGAGGGGGGAGCACAGATACGCAGTATTTT

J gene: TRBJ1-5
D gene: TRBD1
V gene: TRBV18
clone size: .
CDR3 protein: CASSRIGTGGIRGNQPQHF
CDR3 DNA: TGTGCCAGCTCGCGAATCGGGACAGGGGGTATTAGAGGCAATCAGCCCCAGCATTTT

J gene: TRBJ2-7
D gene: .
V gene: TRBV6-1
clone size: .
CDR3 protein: CASSGRLNEQYF
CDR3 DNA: TGTGCCAGCAGTGGGCGGTTGAACGAGCAGTACTTC

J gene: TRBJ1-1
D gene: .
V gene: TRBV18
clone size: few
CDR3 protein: CASSFKTGNTEAFF
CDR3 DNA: TGTGCCAGCTCATTCAAAACAGGGAACACTGAAGCTTTCTTT

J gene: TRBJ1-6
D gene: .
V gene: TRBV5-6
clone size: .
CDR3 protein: CASSLAGRGMPLHF
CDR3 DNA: TGTGCCAGCAGCTTGGCGGGGAGGGGAATGCCCCTCCACTTT

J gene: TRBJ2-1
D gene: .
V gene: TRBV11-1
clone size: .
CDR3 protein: CASSFSLSYNEQFF
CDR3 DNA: TGTGCCAGCAGCTTCAGTCTCTCCTACAATGAGCAGTTCTTC

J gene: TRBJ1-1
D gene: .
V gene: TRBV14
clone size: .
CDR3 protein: CASSQGGFGAEAFF
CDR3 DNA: TGTGCCAGCAGCCAAGGTGGCTTTGGCGCTGAAGCTTTCTTT

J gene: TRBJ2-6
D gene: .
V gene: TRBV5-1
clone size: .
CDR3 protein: CASRTTTGANVLTF
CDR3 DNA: TGCGCCAGCAGAACTACAACTGGGGCCAACGTCCTGACTTTC

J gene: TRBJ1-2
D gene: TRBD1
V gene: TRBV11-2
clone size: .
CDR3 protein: CASSFPIRGPGGHNYGYTF
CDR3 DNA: TGTGCCAGCAGCTTCCCTATAAGGGGGCCGGGGGGACACAACTATGGCTACACCTTC

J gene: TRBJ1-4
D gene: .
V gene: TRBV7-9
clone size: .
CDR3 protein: CASSLYRDNEKLFF
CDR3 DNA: TGTGCCAGCAGCCTCTACAGGGATAATGAAAAACTGTTTTTT

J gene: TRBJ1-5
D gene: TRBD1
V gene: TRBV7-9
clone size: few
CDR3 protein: CASSLAGTGNQPQHF
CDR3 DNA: TGTGCCAGCAGCTTAGCCGGGACAGGGAATCAGCCCCAGCATTTT

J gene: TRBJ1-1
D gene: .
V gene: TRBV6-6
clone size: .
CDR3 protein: CASSEPGSPGTEAFF
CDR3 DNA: TGTGCCAGCAGCGAACCGGGATCCCCGGGCACTGAAGCTTTCTTT

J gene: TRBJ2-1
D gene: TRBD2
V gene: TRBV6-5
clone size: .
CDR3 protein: CASSYVTSGYNEQFF
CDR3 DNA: TGTGCCAGCAGTTACGTGACTAGCGGTTACAATGAGCAGTTCTTC

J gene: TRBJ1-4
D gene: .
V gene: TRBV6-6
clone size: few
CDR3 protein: CASRRGGVGEKLFF
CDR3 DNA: TGTGCCAGCAGACGAGGGGGGGTTGGCGAAAAACTGTTTTTT

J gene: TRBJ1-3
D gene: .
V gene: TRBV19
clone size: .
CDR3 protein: CASSIGPARVAGNTIYF
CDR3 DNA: TGTGCCAGTAGTATAGGCCCGGCCAGGGTCGCTGGAAACACCATATATTTT

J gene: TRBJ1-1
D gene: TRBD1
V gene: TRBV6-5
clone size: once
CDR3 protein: CASTRTGGSTEAFF
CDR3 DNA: TGTGCCAGCACTCGGACAGGCGGGTCCACTGAAGCTTTCTTT